This T cell receptor beta chain was retrieved from a study of OX40 agonist ivuxolimab in advanced cancers. For the study at large: Prior checkpoint blockade (anti-PD-1, anti-PD-L1 or anti-CTLA-4) was permitted; approximately 44% had it. Study-wide results and caveats: The CD4+ and CD8+ T cells in the blood had expanded clonally by week 6 at 0.1 to 3.0 mg/kg. The average count of expanded clones was higher among CD8+ T cells than among CD4+. A proportion of nonresponders additionally exhibited low normalized T-cell clonal expansion.

Points on this clone: Antigen specificity is unknown.

Assay used: immunoSEQ multiplex PCR; TCRdb lists only in-frame clones, some missing. The sample lists tens of thousands of clones; about 92% were seen once. The material was CD4+ or CD8+ T cells sorted from blood, obtained in a trial of the OX40 agonist ivuxolimab. The source of this sequence is an adult with an advanced solid tumor such as melanoma, head and neck, liver or kidney cancer.

CDR3 loop: CASSRRSGTGGEKLFF. In nucleotides, the CDR3 is TGTGCCAGTAGTAGGAGGTCCGGGACAGGGGGTGAAAAACTGTTTTTT. The chain joins TRBV19 to TRBJ1-4; 11 bases are a match to TRBD1. The germline V gene has CDR1 LNHDA and CDR2 SQIVND (reference sequence). Germline trimming cut 4 bases from V and 7 bases from J; bases unmatched to any gene: 8. The length of the CDR3 is 16 residues.